The source of this T cell receptor (beta chain) is a study of cytomegalovirus exposure and HLA in healthy donors. The PCR was carried out with 60 Vbeta primers and 13 Jbeta primers. Data came from immunoSEQ multiplex PCR; TCRdb stores just in-frame clones and leaves some out. This sample has about 40,000 clones, with about nine tenths found just once. The CDR3 consists of 14 residues. V trimming: 1 base; J trimming: 8 bases; junction bases outside the gene matches: 4. Germline lookup yields CDR1 GTSNPN and CDR2 SVGIG (reference sequence). A remark on this clone: The antigen is unknown.

Study findings and constraints: The study labeled more than 150 TCR beta chains cytomegalovirus-associated. When the data were analyzed later, several of the most significant clusters appeared to be linked to common viral pathogens. A later analysis linked some 18,000 TCR beta sequences to HLA alleles at 0.05 false discovery rate.

This receptor was obtained from a middle-aged woman in good health and CMV-seropositive. V gene TRBV30 combines with J gene TRBJ1-4, with 10 bases aligning to TRBD1. The sample was PBMCs. The CDR3 spells CAWSAGTGVEKLFF. In nucleotides, the CDR3 is TGTGCCTGGAGTGCCGGGACAGGGGTCGAAAAACTGTTTTTT.